This T cell receptor beta chain comes out of a study of blood T cell repertoires in COVID-19. The germline V gene has CDR1 SGDLS and CDR2 YYNGEE. The ends lost 0 bases at V and 6 bases at J; junction bases unmatched: 1. This CDR3 comprises 13 residues. Note on this clone: Within the sample, other DNA sequences also encode this same CDR3.

In the authors' workflow: Reference gene primer amplification in the assay estimated nucleated cell counts. Sequencing was performed with immunoSEQ multiplex PCR; in TCRdb, only in-frame clones are kept and a portion is missing. The V and J calls and the clone size are those of that table, but D and trimming were determined from the DNA. The sample lists hundreds of thousands of clones, approximately 88% seen once, with 3.5% to 4.5% in the top ten. This TCR derives from a woman in her forties or fifties with active or convalescent COVID-19. The source material was peripheral blood. This rearrangement joins TRBV9 to TRBJ2-7; the match to TRBD1 covers 9 bases. The CDR3 nucleotides are TGTGCCAGCAGCGTAGAGACAGGGGGCGAGCAGTACTTC. Its protein product is CASSVETGGEQYF.